This T cell receptor beta chain is drawn from a study of sequential checkpoint blockade in melanoma. The wider study: Matched biopsies came pretreatment and at week 13 for around 24 patients.

As concerns this clone: Its antigen is undetermined.

The treatment: randomized to nivolumab then ipilimumab (arm A) or the reverse (arm B). The study, taken as a whole, reports: For nivolumab-first patients, baseline tumor clonality was associated with response. PD-L1 staining and CD8+ counts, not mutational load, tracked tumor T-cell clonality.

The data were produced by immunoSEQ multiplex PCR, yet TCRdb's version contains in-frame clones alone and is incomplete. The sample comprises roughly 21,000 clones, around 25% of which are singletons, and about 6.7% rests with the top ten. The specimen comprised tumor tissue (inferred from file names), sampled from a patient given nivolumab and ipilimumab in sequence. The TCR was taken from a human donor with melanoma.

The CDR3 coding sequence is TGCAGCGTAGACGGACTGAATCAAGATACGCAGTATTTT. Amino acid sequence: CSVDGLNQDTQYF. The chain combines TRBV29-1 with TRBJ2-3, with D possibly matching TRBD2 (5 bases). Trimming pared 6 bases from V and 5 bases from J, leaving 15 bases between. The CDR3 is 13 residues long. CDR1 is SQVTM and CDR2 is ANQGSEA in the germline V gene.